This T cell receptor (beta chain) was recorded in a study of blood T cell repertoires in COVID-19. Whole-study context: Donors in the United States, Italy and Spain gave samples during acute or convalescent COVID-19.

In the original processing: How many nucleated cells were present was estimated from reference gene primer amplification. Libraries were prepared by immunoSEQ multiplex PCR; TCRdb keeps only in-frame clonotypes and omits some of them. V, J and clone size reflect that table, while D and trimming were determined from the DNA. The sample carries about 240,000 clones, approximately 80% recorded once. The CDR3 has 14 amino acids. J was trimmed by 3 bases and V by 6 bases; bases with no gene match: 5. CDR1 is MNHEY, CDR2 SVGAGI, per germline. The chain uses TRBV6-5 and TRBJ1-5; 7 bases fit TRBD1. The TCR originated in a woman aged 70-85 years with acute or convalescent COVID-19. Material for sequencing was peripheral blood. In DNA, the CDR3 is TGTGCCAGCAGCCAACAGGGGCTCAATCAGCCCCAGCATTTT. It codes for CASSQQGLNQPQHF.